This T cell receptor (beta chain) was found in a study of molecular identifiers for immune sequencing clone quantification. TCRdb analysed the PCR reads with MiXCR anew, one entry per CDR3 protein. The sample lists about 500,000 distinct CDR3 sequences, around 23% occurring once. This clonotype was seen only once. The authors gated naive CD8 T cells as CD8+CD4-CCR7+CD45RA+ for sorting. Germline assignment: CDR1 SGHTA and CDR2 FQGNSA. Trimming removed 5 bases from V and 8 bases from J; junction bases left unmatched: 11. The CDR3 totals 15 residues. The chain couples TRBV7-2 to TRBJ2-1; 8 bases fit TRBD2. The source of this sequence is a human donor in good health. Some libraries in this study had Jurkat cell RNA spiked in. The source material was naive CD8+ T cells from blood, with Jurkat cell RNA spiked in. Subset denoted: FACS-sorted CD8+CD4-CCR7+CD45RA+ naive T cells. The CDR3 is CASSPRPGLDDEQFF. CDR3 DNA: TGTGCCAGCAGCCCGCGTCCGGGACTAGACGATGAGCAGTTCTTC.